Below are 22 T cell receptor beta chains sequenced from a single sample in a study of CD8+CD57+ T cells in acquired aplastic anemia. TCR beta VDJ and CDR3 profiles were obtained from a genomic DNA template. TCRdb re-analysed the reads in MiXCR, keeping a single row per CDR3 protein. The repertoire holds roughly 220,000 distinct CDR3 sequences, with roughly 60% as singletons. Those patients picked for sequencing had displayed CD8+CD57+ cell expansion on flow cytometry. Source material: sorted CD4+, CD8+, or CD8+CD57+ T cells (not recorded which) from PBMCs. The receptors shown here come from a human donor with aplastic anemia.

This clonotype was detected only once. The chain links TRBV7-3 to TRBJ1-2, with D possibly being TRBD1 (5 bases). Germline-derived CDR1 and CDR2 are SGHTA and FQGTGA. CDR3 length: 14 residues. V was cut by 0 bases and J by 9 bases, with 14 bases left in between. The CDR3, as DNA: TGTGCCAGCAGCTTAACCGGCAGGGAAGTTCGCTACACCTTC. It is translated as CASSLTGREVRYTF.

The chain links TRBV27 to TRBJ2-2; a weak D match, TRBD2 (5 bases). The CDR3 consists of 14 residues. Trimming pared 5 bases from V and 5 bases from J, leaving 12 bases between. Germline values: CDR1 MNHEY, CDR2 SMNVEV (reference sequence). CDR3 amino acids: CASSILGDTGELFF. The CDR3 DNA follows: TGTGCCAGCAGTATCTTGGGAGATACCGGGGAGCTGTTTTTT.

About this clonotype itself: One end of the junction is discordant with germline, which a read error may explain. The chain employs TRBV20-1 and TRBJ1-2; 7 bases match TRBD1. The CDR3 is 12 residues long. Germline V gives CDR1 DFQATT, CDR2 SNEGSKA (reference sequence). DNA for the CDR3: TGCAGTGCTGGAGAGGGACAGTATGGCTACACCTTC. Translated: CSAGEGQYGYTF.

DNA of the CDR3: TGTGCCAGCAGCGCTGACAGGGTATCCTACAATGAGCAGTTCTTC. This translates into CASSADRVSYNEQFF. The rearrangement joins TRBV10-3 to TRBJ2-1, with 7 bases aligning to TRBD1. This CDR3 region has 15 residues. Germline V gene lookup returns CDR1 ENHRY and CDR2 SYGVKD. V trimming: 10 bases; J trimming: 1 base; junction bases outside the gene matches: 10.

This chain links TRBV20-1 with TRBJ2-1, with D perhaps assigned TRBD1 or TRBD2 (5 bases each). This CDR3 region has 12 residues. Germline-derived CDR1 and CDR2 are DFQATT and SNEGSKA (reference sequence). The V end was cut by 3 bases, the J end by 7 bases, with 10 bases between. This CDR3 reads CSASWGKNEQFF. CDR3 bases: TGCAGTGCTAGTTGGGGGAAGAATGAGCAGTTCTTC.

The chain has TRBV5-1 and TRBJ2-7, with a weak D call TRBD2 (5 bases). The CDR3 covers 15 residues. Trimming removed 0 bases from V and 3 bases from J, with 13 bases in between. CDR1 SGHRS and CDR2 YFSETQ come from the germline V gene. The CDR3 DNA follows: TGCGCCAGCAGCTTGGGGTCCGGACTTAGCTACGAGCAGTACTTC. Translated: CASSLGSGLSYEQYF.

This rearrangement joins TRBV7-2 to TRBJ2-1, with D tentatively TRBD1 or TRBD2 (5 bases each). Germline V gene lookup returns CDR1 SGHTA and CDR2 FQGNSA. The CDR3 runs 13 residues. Trimming left V 1 base short and J 6 bases short, with 7 bases between. DNA for the CDR3: TGTGCCAGCAGCTTAGAGGGACGCAATGAGCAGTTCTTC. Residues: CASSLEGRNEQFF.

The chain has TRBV29-1 and TRBJ2-1; the D is unclear. The germline gives CDR1 SQVTM, CDR2 ANQGSEA. V lost 7 bases to trimming and J lost 2 bases, with 12 bases between them. The CDR3 loop spans 13 amino acids. CDR3 protein: CSGTTQTYNEQFF. The CDR3 DNA sequence: TGCAGCGGCACTACGCAAACCTACAATGAGCAGTTCTTC.

The chain has TRBV25-1 and TRBJ1-1; 7 bases align to TRBD1. Losses at the gene ends were 4 bases for V and 6 bases for J; bases not matched to a gene: 8. Germline loops: CDR1 MGHDK, CDR2 SYGVNS. The length of the CDR3 is 14 residues. The CDR3 sequence: CASSGKGARAEAFF. CDR3 nucleotide sequence: TGTGCCAGCAGTGGTAAGGGGGCTCGTGCTGAAGCTTTCTTT.

V gene TRBV25-1 combines with J gene TRBJ1-4; no definite D call. This CDR3 comprises 14 residues. Germline V gene sequence: CDR1 MGHDK, CDR2 SYGVNS. Trimming shortened V by 1 base and J by 5 bases, and 8 bases separated the two germline ends. CDR3 region: CASSELDGNEKLFF. The DNA for the CDR3 is TGTGCCAGCAGTGAATTGGACGGGAATGAAAAACTGTTTTTT.

The chain has TRBV4-1 and TRBJ1-1, with D possibly being TRBD1 (6 bases). The V end lost 6 bases, the J end lost 5 bases, and 19 bases lay between the germline ends. CDR1 MGHRA and CDR2 YSYEKL come from the germline V gene. This CDR3 is built from 15 residues. CDR3 protein: CASSLRGAGGTEAFF. CDR3 in DNA: TGCGCCAGCAGTTTAAGGGGGGCGGGAGGTACTGAAGCTTTCTTT.

The table lists this clonotype with a few counts. V usage is TRBV10-3 and J usage is TRBJ1-5; the D is unclear. Germline V lookup: CDR1 ENHRY, CDR2 SYGVKD. CDR3 length equals 15 residues. The V end was cut by 10 bases, the J end by 0 bases, with 16 bases between. CDR3 in amino acids: CASDGSGDSNQPQHF. DNA of the CDR3: TGTGCCAGCGATGGTTCCGGGGATAGCAATCAGCCCCAGCATTTT.

The chain has TRBV3-1 and TRBJ1-6; no reliable D call. The CDR3 is 14 amino acids. Per the germline V gene, CDR1 is LGHDT and CDR2 is YNNKEL (reference sequence). The V and J ends lost 3 bases and 8 bases respectively, with 11 bases between them. The CDR3 DNA reads as TGTGCCAGCAGCCACCAGGACCGCTATTCACCCCTCCACTTT. Residues: CASSHQDRYSPLHF.

CDR3 DNA sequence: TGTGCCATCAGTGAGTTAGGGGGAGGTCAGCCCCAGCATTTT. Its translation is CAISELGGGQPQHF. The genes are TRBV10-3 and TRBJ1-5; D may be TRBD1 (6 bases). The germline V gene encodes CDR1 ENHRY and CDR2 SYGVKD. V was shortened by 1 base and J by 6 bases, with 10 bases between the two germline ends. The CDR3 consists of 14 residues.

The chain combines TRBV20-1 with TRBJ1-5; D is undetermined. This CDR3 is 14 amino acids long. Trimming removed 3 bases at V and 1 base at J, with 10 bases between. Germline V gene data show CDR1 as DFQATT and CDR2 as SNEGSKA (reference sequence). This CDR3 reads CSASGGISNQPQHF. The CDR3 DNA reads as TGCAGTGCTAGTGGCGGGATCAGCAATCAGCCCCAGCATTTT.

V usage is TRBV20-1 and J usage is TRBJ2-7; TRBD2 aligns across 11 bases. This CDR3 has 11 amino acids. V gave up 6 bases and J gave up 13 bases; unmatched junction bases: 8. Per germline, CDR1 DFQATT and CDR2 SNEGSKA (reference sequence). Written as DNA, the CDR3 is TGCAGTGCCCCAGTTCTAGCGGGGGGCTACTTC. Protein: CSAPVLAGGYF.

This clonotype was observed a handful of times. The J gene is TRBJ2-3, the V gene TRBV4-2; 7 bases are a match to TRBD2. V was clipped by 6 bases and J by 3 bases; unmatched bases: 6. Germline lookup yields CDR1 LGHNA and CDR2 YNFKEQ. CDR3 length: 14 amino acids. The CDR3 bases are TGTGCCAGCAGACCGAGCGGGACTACAGATACGCAGTATTTT. This encodes CASRPSGTTDTQYF.

This clonotype turned up a few times. The chain's CDR3 is CASSIGQGGDEQYF. DNA for the CDR3: TGCGCCAGCAGCATAGGTCAGGGAGGGGACGAGCAGTACTTC. J is TRBJ2-7 and V is TRBV5-1; 7 nucleotides line up with TRBD2. The germline gives CDR1 SGHRS, CDR2 YFSETQ. The CDR3 is 14 residues long. V lost 4 bases to trimming and J lost 5 bases; unmatched junction nucleotides: 9.

This chain joins TRBV7-2 and TRBJ2-7, with 14 bases lining up with TRBD2. V shed 4 bases, J shed 7 bases, and the junction held 12 bases outside the gene matches. Germline V lookup: CDR1 SGHTA, CDR2 FQGNSA. There are 17 residues in the CDR3. For the CDR3, the DNA is TGTGCCAGCAGCTCCGGGACTAGCGGGAGCCCCATCGGGGAGCAGTACTTC. Translating it yields CASSSGTSGSPIGEQYF.

The rearrangement uses TRBV15 and TRBJ2-7; 8 bases match TRBD1. Germline CDR1 reads LNHNV; CDR2 reads YYDKDF (reference sequence). This CDR3 has 12 amino acids. The V and J ends lost 8 bases and 10 bases, in that order; junction bases with no gene match: 10. The CDR3 DNA sequence: TGTGCCACCCACTTCGGGACAGGCCCTCAGTACTTC. It is translated as CATHFGTGPQYF.

The chain recombines TRBV7-3 with TRBJ1-5; the D gene is possibly TRBD1 (5 bases). The CDR3 contains 14 residues. CDR1 SGHTA and CDR2 FQGTGA come from the germline V gene. The ends were cut back, 5 bases at V and 1 base at J, with 9 bases in the middle. The CDR3 nucleotides read TGTGCCAGCAGCGCTCGACAGAGCAATCAGCCCCAGCATTTT. Its translation is CASSARQSNQPQHF.

This clonotype was seen at least ten times. This chain joins TRBV7-8 and TRBJ2-7; a weak D match, TRBD1 (5 bases). CDR3 length: 15 amino acids. The germline gives CDR1 SGHVS, CDR2 FQNEAQ. V lost 1 base to trimming and J lost 3 bases, with 13 bases between them. The CDR3 DNA reads as TGTGCCAGCAGCTTAGGGGGCAGTGAATTCTACGAGCAGTACTTC. Translation: CASSLGGSEFYEQYF.